This T cell receptor (beta chain) is drawn from a study of identical twins. Study conclusions and caveats: Fewer insertions were carried by abundant cord blood beta clonotypes, but none was seen in memory repertoires. Some out-of-frame alpha sequences were shared by twins, and these showed excess low generation probability.

This clonotype was seen only a few times. The antigen remains undetermined. TCRdb independently ran MiXCR on the 5' RACE reads; one entry per CDR3 protein. The table includes 450,000 or so distinct CDR3 sequences, 11% to 15% detected once. This CDR3 is 17 amino acids long. Per germline, CDR1 MDHEN and CDR2 SYDVKM. Trimming stripped 4 bases from V and 4 bases from J, with 20 bases between. A further study also used this sample, focusing on yellow fever vaccine responses in identical twins. That investigation notes: Reportedly, twins' vaccine T cell responses looked partly convergent and partly personalized.

The rearrangement links TRBV28 to TRBJ2-1, with D possibly being TRBD2 (6 bases). The origin of this receptor is a woman aged 18 to 35 in good health. Sequenced: CD4+ T cells sorted from blood. This CDR3 is CASSSHTGLPAYNEQFF. The CDR3 DNA follows: TGTGCCAGCAGTTCGCATACGGGACTCCCGGCATACAATGAGCAGTTCTTC.